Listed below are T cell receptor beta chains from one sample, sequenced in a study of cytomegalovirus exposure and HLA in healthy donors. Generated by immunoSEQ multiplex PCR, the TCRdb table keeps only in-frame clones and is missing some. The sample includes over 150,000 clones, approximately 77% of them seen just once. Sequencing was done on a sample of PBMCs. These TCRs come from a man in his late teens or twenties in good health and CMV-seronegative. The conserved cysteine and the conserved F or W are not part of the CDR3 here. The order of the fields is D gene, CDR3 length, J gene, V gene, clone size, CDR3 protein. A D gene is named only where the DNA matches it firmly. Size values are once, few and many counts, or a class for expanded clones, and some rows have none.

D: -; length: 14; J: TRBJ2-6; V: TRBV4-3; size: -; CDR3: ASSQKTGSGANVLT
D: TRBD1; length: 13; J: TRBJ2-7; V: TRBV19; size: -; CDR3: ASSIQTGGPYEQY
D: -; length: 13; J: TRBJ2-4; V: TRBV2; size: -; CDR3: ASRATSWPRNIQY
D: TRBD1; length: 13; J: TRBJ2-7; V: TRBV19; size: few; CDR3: ASSINPGQPYEQY
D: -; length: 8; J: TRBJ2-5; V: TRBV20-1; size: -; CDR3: SAQRETQY
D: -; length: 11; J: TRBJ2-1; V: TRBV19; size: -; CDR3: ASSIEEAGEQF
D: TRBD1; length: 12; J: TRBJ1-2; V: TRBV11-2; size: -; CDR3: ASSLDLQGDGYT
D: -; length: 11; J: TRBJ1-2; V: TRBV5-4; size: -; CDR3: ASRSLGGEGYT
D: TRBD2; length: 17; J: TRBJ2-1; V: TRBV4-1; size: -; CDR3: ASSQVGGASGKLYNEQF
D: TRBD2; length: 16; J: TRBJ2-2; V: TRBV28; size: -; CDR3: ASSLGASGRVNTGELF
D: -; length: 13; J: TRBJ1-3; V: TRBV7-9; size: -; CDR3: ASSLLRGSGNTIY